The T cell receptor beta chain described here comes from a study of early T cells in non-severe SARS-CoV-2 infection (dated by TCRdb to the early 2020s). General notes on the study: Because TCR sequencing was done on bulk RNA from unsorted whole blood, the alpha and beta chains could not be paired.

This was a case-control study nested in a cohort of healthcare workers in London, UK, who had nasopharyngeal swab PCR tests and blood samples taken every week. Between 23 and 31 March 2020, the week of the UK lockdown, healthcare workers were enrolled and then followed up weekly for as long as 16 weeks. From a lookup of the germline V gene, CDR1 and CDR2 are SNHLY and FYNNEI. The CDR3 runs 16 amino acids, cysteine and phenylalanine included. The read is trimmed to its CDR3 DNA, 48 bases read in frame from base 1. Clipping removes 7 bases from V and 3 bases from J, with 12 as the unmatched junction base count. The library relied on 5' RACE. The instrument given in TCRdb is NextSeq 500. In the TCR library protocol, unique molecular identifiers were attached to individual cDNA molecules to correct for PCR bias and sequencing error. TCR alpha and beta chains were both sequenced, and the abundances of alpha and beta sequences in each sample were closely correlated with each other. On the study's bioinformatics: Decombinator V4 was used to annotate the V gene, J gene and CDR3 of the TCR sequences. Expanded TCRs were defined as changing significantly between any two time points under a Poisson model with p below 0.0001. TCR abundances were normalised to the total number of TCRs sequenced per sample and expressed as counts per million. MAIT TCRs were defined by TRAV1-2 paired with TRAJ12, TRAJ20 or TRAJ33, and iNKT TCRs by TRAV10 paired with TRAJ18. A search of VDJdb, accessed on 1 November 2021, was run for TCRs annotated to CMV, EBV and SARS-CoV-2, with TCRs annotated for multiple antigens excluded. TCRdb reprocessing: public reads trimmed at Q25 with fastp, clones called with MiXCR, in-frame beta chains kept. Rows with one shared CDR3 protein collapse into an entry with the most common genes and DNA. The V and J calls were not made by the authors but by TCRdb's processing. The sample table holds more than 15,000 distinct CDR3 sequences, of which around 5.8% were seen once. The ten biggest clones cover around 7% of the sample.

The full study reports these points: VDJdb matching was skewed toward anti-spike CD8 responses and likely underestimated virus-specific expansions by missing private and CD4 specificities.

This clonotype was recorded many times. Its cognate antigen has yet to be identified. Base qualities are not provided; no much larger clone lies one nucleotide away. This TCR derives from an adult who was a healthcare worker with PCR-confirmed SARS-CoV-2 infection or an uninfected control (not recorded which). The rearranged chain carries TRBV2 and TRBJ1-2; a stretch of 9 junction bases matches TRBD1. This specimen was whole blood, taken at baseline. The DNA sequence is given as TGTGCCAGCACCCAGAGGACAGGGGCGAGGGACTATGGCTACACCTTC. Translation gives CASTQRTGARDYGYTF.